These T cell receptor beta chains were read from a single sample in a study of PD-1 blockade in mismatch repair-deficient tumors. These receptors have no identified antigens. The data were produced by immunoSEQ multiplex PCR, yet TCRdb's version contains in-frame clones alone and is incomplete. The sample includes around 13,000 clones, about nine tenths of them seen just once. The material was cells cultured in vitro, obtained from a patient treated with pembrolizumab. These receptors originate from an adult with mismatch repair-deficient cancer. Both conserved end residues are part of each CDR3. A D gene is named only where the DNA matches it firmly. Part of the rows lack a size; the others show once, few, many or a class for expanded clones.

size: .; V: TRBV30; J: TRBJ1-2; length: 12; D: .; CDR3: CAWVGAGTGYTF; DNA: TGTGCCTGGGTTGGCGCCGGGACCGGCTACACCTTC
size: .; V: TRBV29-1; J: TRBJ2-1; length: 17; D: .; CDR3: CSVEGFTGSRSYNEQFF; DNA: TGCAGCGTTGAAGGATTTACAGGGTCTCGGTCTTACAATGAGCAGTTCTTC
size: .; V: TRBV4-1; J: TRBJ1-4; length: 17; D: TRBD1; CDR3: CASSQDDLGGLSEKLFF; DNA: TGCGCCAGCAGCCAAGATGACTTAGGGGGCTTGAGCGAAAAACTGTTTTTT
size: .; V: TRBV4-1; J: TRBJ1-2; length: 16; D: TRBD1; CDR3: CASSQALGQGSYGYTF; DNA: TGCGCCAGCAGCCAAGCGCTAGGACAGGGGAGCTATGGCTACACCTTC
size: .; V: TRBV7-3; J: TRBJ2-6; length: 15; D: .; CDR3: CASSFGFSGANVLTF; DNA: TGTGCCAGCAGCTTTGGCTTCTCTGGGGCCAACGTCCTGACTTTC
size: .; V: TRBV4-1; J: TRBJ2-7; length: 16; D: .; CDR3: CASSQDTGGKTYEQYF; DNA: TGCGCCAGCAGCCAAGATACTGGGGGGAAGACCTACGAGCAGTACTTC
size: .; V: TRBV5-4; J: TRBJ2-7; length: 14; D: TRBD2; CDR3: CASSLEGLAYEQYF; DNA: TGTGCCAGCAGCTTGGAAGGACTAGCCTACGAGCAGTACTTC
size: .; V: TRBV19; J: TRBJ2-7; length: 13; D: .; CDR3: CASSITGLYEQYF; DNA: TGTGCCAGTAGTATCACAGGGTTATACGAGCAGTACTTC
size: .; V: TRBV5-6; J: TRBJ2-2; length: 16; D: .; CDR3: CASILGGGGIAGELFF; DNA: TGTGCCAGCATCCTTGGAGGGGGCGGAATCGCCGGGGAGCTGTTTTTT
size: .; V: TRBV27; J: TRBJ2-7; length: 15; D: TRBD2; CDR3: CASSPSGLITLEQYF; DNA: TGTGCCAGCAGTCCTAGCGGGCTTATTACCCTCGAGCAGTACTTC
size: .; V: TRBV27; J: TRBJ1-1; length: 11; D: .; CDR3: CASLGTAEAFF; DNA: TGTGCCAGCTTAGGGACCGCTGAAGCTTTCTTT
size: few; V: TRBV9; J: TRBJ2-3; length: 15; D: TRBD2; CDR3: CASSVVTSGTDTQYF; DNA: TGTGCCAGCAGCGTAGTGACTAGCGGCACAGATACGCAGTATTTT
size: .; V: TRBV7-6; J: TRBJ2-7; length: 16; D: TRBD2; CDR3: CASSTGTSGSLYEQYF; DNA: TGTGCCAGCAGCACCGGGACTAGCGGGAGCCTCTACGAGCAGTACTTC
size: .; V: TRBV7-2; J: TRBJ2-1; length: 15; D: .; CDR3: CASSLGTISYNEQFF; DNA: TGTGCCAGCAGCTTAGGGACAATCTCCTACAATGAGCAGTTCTTC
size: .; V: TRBV18; J: TRBJ2-7; length: 16; D: TRBD1; CDR3: CASSPPSRGQSYEQYF; DNA: TGTGCCAGCTCACCACCGAGCAGGGGGCAATCCTACGAGCAGTACTTC
size: .; V: TRBV19; J: TRBJ2-1; length: 16; D: TRBD1; CDR3: CASTKIVGQGGNEQFF; DNA: TGTGCCAGTACCAAGATTGTCGGACAGGGGGGCAATGAGCAGTTCTTC
size: few; V: TRBV27; J: TRBJ2-7; length: 12; D: TRBD2; CDR3: CASFGGGYEQYF; DNA: TGTGCCAGCTTTGGCGGGGGCTACGAGCAGTACTTC
size: .; V: TRBV29-1; J: TRBJ2-1; length: 12; D: .; CDR3: CSVRASVNEQFF; DNA: TGCAGCGTTCGGGCTAGCGTCAATGAGCAGTTCTTC
size: .; V: TRBV5-6; J: TRBJ2-1; length: 17; D: TRBD1; CDR3: CASTLLRLTGSYNEQFF; DNA: TGCGCCAGCACCCTTTTACGATTGACAGGGTCTTACAATGAGCAGTTCTTC
size: once; V: TRBV2; J: TRBJ1-6; length: 13; D: .; CDR3: CASEGFNNSPLHF; DNA: TGTGCCAGCGAGGGCTTCAATAATTCACCCCTCCACTTT
size: .; V: TRBV7-3; J: TRBJ2-3; length: 16; D: .; CDR3: CASSLLGPTGTDTQYF; DNA: TGTGCCAGCAGCTTATTGGGACCCACCGGCACAGATACGCAGTATTTT
size: .; V: TRBV7-3; J: TRBJ2-1; length: 15; D: TRBD2; CDR3: CASSFTGGVYNEQFF; DNA: TGTGCCAGCAGCTTTACGGGAGGAGTCTACAATGAGCAGTTCTTC
size: .; V: TRBV14; J: TRBJ1-2; length: 15; D: TRBD1; CDR3: CASRPAGQGANGYTF; DNA: TGTGCCAGCAGACCCGCCGGACAGGGGGCGAATGGCTACACCTTC
size: .; V: TRBV7-2; J: TRBJ2-1; length: 15; D: .; CDR3: CASSSTASSYNEQFF; DNA: TGTGCCAGCAGCTCGACGGCGAGCTCCTACAATGAGCAGTTCTTC
size: once; V: TRBV30; J: TRBJ2-7; length: 13; D: .; CDR3: CAWSVVGSYEQYF; DNA: TGTGCCTGGAGTGTTGTGGGAAGCTACGAGCAGTACTTC
size: .; V: TRBV2; J: TRBJ2-1; length: 15; D: .; CDR3: CASSGTLNSYNEQFF; DNA: TGTGCCAGCAGTGGGACGCTGAACTCCTACAATGAGCAGTTCTTC
size: once; V: TRBV6-5; J: TRBJ2-5; length: 15; D: TRBD2; CDR3: CASSYSAGEEETQYF; DNA: TGTGCCAGCAGTTACTCGGCGGGAGAAGAAGAGACCCAGTACTTC
size: .; V: TRBV19; J: TRBJ2-1; length: 16; D: TRBD1; CDR3: CASSPPGTGINNEQFF; DNA: TGTGCCAGTTCACCCCCCGGGACAGGGATTAACAATGAGCAGTTCTTC
size: .; V: TRBV5-1; J: TRBJ2-5; length: 14; D: .; CDR3: CASSLLGSKETQYF; DNA: TGCGCCAGCAGCCTGCTGGGGAGTAAGGAGACCCAGTACTTC
size: .; V: TRBV27; J: TRBJ2-3; length: 20; D: TRBD2; CDR3: CASSPDLDWRAGRGTDTQYF; DNA: TGTGCCAGCAGCCCGGACTTGGACTGGCGCGCTGGGAGGGGCACAGATACGCAGTATTTT
size: .; V: TRBV14; J: TRBJ2-7; length: 13; D: .; CDR3: CASSQYGNGEQYF; DNA: TGTGCCAGCAGCCAATACGGGAATGGTGAGCAGTACTTC
size: .; V: TRBV18; J: TRBJ2-3; length: 16; D: .; CDR3: CASSPQQGRNADTQYF; DNA: TGTGCCAGCTCACCACAGCAGGGGCGTAATGCAGATACGCAGTATTTT
size: .; V: TRBV6-5; J: TRBJ2-1; length: 16; D: TRBD2; CDR3: CASSSLAGRSYNEQFF; DNA: TGTGCCAGCAGTTCTTTAGCGGGACGCTCCTACAATGAGCAGTTCTTC
size: .; V: TRBV5-8; J: TRBJ2-2; length: 15; D: .; CDR3: CASSLGTIDTGELFF; DNA: TGTGCCAGCAGCTTGGGGACAATAGACACCGGGGAGCTGTTTTTT
size: once; V: TRBV11-2; J: TRBJ1-5; length: 15; D: TRBD1; CDR3: CASSLGTGADQPQHF; DNA: TGTGCCAGCAGCTTAGGGACAGGGGCGGATCAGCCCCAGCATTTT
size: .; V: TRBV5-1; J: TRBJ2-7; length: 14; D: .; CDR3: CASSTQGGHYEQYF; DNA: TGCGCCAGCAGTACCCAGGGGGGACACTACGAGCAGTACTTC
size: .; V: TRBV5-1; J: TRBJ1-4; length: 20; D: TRBD1; CDR3: CASSPGGAVPGQGSREKLFF; DNA: TGCGCCAGCAGCCCAGGTGGGGCTGTCCCGGGACAGGGGTCCAGGGAAAAACTGTTTTTT
size: .; V: TRBV9; J: TRBJ2-7; length: 16; D: TRBD1; CDR3: CASSVAGQGPSYEQYF; DNA: TGTGCCAGCAGCGTAGCGGGACAGGGGCCCTCCTACGAGCAGTACTTC
size: .; V: TRBV28; J: TRBJ2-4; length: 15; D: TRBD1; CDR3: CASSLPGQVKNIQYF; DNA: TGTGCCAGCAGTCTACCGGGACAGGTCAAAAACATTCAGTACTTC
size: few; V: TRBV15; J: TRBJ1-3; length: 15; D: .; CDR3: CATSRDLGYGNTIYF; DNA: TGTGCCACCAGCAGAGATCTGGGGTACGGAAACACCATATATTTT
size: .; V: TRBV6-6; J: TRBJ1-4; length: 15; D: TRBD1; CDR3: CASSYSTGTVEKLFF; DNA: TGTGCCAGCAGTTACTCGACGGGGACAGTGGAAAAACTGTTTTTT
size: .; V: TRBV28; J: TRBJ1-1; length: 15; D: .; CDR3: CASRGGGRANTEAFF; DNA: TGTGCCAGCAGAGGGGGGGGCAGGGCCAACACTGAAGCTTTCTTT
size: .; V: TRBV7-3; J: TRBJ2-3; length: 16; D: TRBD2; CDR3: CASSSETSGRAGTQYF; DNA: TGTGCCAGCAGCTCTGAGACTAGCGGGAGGGCGGGTACGCAGTATTTT
size: .; V: TRBV7-8; J: TRBJ2-5; length: 17; D: TRBD2; CDR3: CASSSGLAGGPRQTQYF; DNA: TGTGCCAGCAGCTCGGGACTAGCGGGAGGGCCACGGCAGACCCAGTACTTC
size: .; V: TRBV15; J: TRBJ2-1; length: 16; D: .; CDR3: CATSRSGRSSYNEQFF; DNA: TGTGCCACCAGCAGATCTGGCAGGAGCTCCTACAATGAGCAGTTCTTC
size: .; V: TRBV27; J: TRBJ2-1; length: 13; D: .; CDR3: CASSLGAHNEQFF; DNA: TGTGCCAGCAGTTTAGGGGCCCACAATGAGCAGTTCTTC
size: .; V: TRBV6-1; J: TRBJ2-3; length: 15; D: .; CDR3: CASSELRQSTDTQYF; DNA: TGTGCCAGCAGTGAACTGAGACAGAGCACAGATACGCAGTATTTT
size: .; V: TRBV4-2; J: TRBJ2-3; length: 18; D: .; CDR3: CASSHDAIVYLGTDTQYF; DNA: TGTGCCAGCAGCCACGACGCGATAGTGTATCTAGGCACAGATACGCAGTATTTT
size: .; V: TRBV4-2; J: TRBJ1-1; length: 14; D: .; CDR3: CASSQERTYTEAFF; DNA: TGTGCCAGCAGCCAAGAAAGGACCTACACTGAAGCTTTCTTT
size: .; V: TRBV11-2; J: TRBJ1-2; length: 12; D: .; CDR3: CASSLDQYGYTF; DNA: TGTGCCAGCAGCTTAGATCAGTATGGCTACACCTTC